This T cell receptor beta chain was profiled in a study of shared clonotypes between healthy human individuals. Study summary: CD4 naive cells filled three plates per donor, CD4 memory three, CD8 naive two and CD8 memory one.

The germline V gene has CDR1 SGHNT and CDR2 YENEEA. The V and J ends lost 4 bases and 8 bases respectively, with 9 bases between them. The CDR3 consists of 13 residues. Only one count was recorded for this clone. At deep level, the assay was performed. Method: immunoSEQ multiplex PCR; TCRdb's copy keeps in-frame clones and lacks some. The sample shows roughly 2 million clones, around 95% of them seen only once. Sample: naive CD4+ T cells sorted from blood. Subset given: CD45RA+ positively selected. This chain uses TRBV11-3 with TRBJ1-6, with D unresolved. The sequence derives from a man aged 18 to 30 in good health. Here the CDR3 reads CASSSTADSPLHF. CDR3 DNA sequence: TGTGCCAGCAGCTCAACAGCCGATTCACCCCTCCACTTT.